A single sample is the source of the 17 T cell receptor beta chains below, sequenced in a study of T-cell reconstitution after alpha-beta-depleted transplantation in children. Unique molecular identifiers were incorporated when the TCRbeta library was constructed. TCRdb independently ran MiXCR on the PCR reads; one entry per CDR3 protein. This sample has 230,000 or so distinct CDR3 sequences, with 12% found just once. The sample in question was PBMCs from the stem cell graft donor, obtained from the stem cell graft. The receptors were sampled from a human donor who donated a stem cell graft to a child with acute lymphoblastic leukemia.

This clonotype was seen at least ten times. DNA of the CDR3: TGCAGCGTGGACCGGGAGCTATTCGGCTACACCTTC. Its protein product is CSVDRELFGYTF. The chain employs TRBV29-1 and TRBJ1-2, with D hard to call. The germline V and J ends were trimmed by 6 bases and 8 bases, with 16 bases remaining between them. Germline V gives CDR1 SQVTM, CDR2 ANQGSEA. The CDR3 spans 12 residues.

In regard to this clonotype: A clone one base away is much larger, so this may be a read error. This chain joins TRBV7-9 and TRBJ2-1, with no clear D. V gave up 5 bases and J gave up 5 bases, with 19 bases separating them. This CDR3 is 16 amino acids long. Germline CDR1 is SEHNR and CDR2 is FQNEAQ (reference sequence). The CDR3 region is CASSPLRRLIDNEQFF. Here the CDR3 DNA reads TGTGCCAGCAGCCCCTTAAGGCGACTGATAGACAATGAGCAGTTCTTC.

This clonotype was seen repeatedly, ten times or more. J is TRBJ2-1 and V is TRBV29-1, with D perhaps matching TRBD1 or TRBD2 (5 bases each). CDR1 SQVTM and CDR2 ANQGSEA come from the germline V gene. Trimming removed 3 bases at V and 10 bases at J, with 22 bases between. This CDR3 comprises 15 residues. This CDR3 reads CSVEEARRAGFEQFF. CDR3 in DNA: TGCAGCGTTGAGGAGGCGCGCAGGGCCGGGTTCGAGCAGTTCTTC.

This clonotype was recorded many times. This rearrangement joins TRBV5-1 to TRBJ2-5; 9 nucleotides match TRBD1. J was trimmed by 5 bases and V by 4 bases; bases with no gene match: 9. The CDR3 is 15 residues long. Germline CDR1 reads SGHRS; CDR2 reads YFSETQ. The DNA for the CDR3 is TGCGCCAGCAGCCGTGGGACAGGGCGGTTGGAGACCCAGTACTTC. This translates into CASSRGTGRLETQYF.

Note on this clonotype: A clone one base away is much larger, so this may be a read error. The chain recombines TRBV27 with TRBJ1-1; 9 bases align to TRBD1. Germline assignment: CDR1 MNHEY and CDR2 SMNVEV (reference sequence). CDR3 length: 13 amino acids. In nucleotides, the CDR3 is TGTGCCAGCACTCGGACAGGGGACACTGACGCTTTCTTT. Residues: CASTRTGDTDAFF.

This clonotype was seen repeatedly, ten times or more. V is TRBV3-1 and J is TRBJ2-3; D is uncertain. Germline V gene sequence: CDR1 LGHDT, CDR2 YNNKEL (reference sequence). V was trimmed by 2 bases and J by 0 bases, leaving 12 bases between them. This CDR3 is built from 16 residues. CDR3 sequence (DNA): TGTGCCAGCAGCCAAAAGGTCAGAGCTAGCACAGATACGCAGTATTTT. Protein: CASSQKVRASTDTQYF.

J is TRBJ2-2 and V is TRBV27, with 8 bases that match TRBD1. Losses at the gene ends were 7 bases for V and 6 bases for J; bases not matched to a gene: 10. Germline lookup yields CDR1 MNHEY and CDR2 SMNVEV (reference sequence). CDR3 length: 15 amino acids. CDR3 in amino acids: CASNFRGQEAGELFF. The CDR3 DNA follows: TGTGCCAGCAACTTCAGGGGGCAGGAGGCCGGGGAGCTGTTTTTT.

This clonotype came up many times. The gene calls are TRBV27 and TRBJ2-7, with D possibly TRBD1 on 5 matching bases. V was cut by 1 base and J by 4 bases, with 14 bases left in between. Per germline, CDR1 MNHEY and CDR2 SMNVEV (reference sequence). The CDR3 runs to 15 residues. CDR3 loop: CASSLYATGRYEQYF. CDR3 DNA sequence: TGTGCCAGCAGTTTATATGCTACAGGACGATACGAGCAGTACTTC.

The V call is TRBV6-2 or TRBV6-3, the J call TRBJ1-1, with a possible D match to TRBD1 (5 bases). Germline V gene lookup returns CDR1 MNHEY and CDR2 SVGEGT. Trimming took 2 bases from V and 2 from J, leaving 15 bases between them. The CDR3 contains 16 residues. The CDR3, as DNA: TGTGCCAGCAGTTACCGTGGGTCAGGGAGCAACACTGAAGCTTTCTTT. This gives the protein CASSYRGSGSNTEAFF.

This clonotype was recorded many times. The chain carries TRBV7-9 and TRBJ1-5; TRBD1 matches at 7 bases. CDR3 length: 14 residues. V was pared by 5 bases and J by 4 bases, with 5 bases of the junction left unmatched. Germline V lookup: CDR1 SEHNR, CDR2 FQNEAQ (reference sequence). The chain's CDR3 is CASSGLGQNQPQHF. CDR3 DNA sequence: TGTGCCAGCAGCGGCCTGGGACAGAATCAGCCCCAGCATTTT.

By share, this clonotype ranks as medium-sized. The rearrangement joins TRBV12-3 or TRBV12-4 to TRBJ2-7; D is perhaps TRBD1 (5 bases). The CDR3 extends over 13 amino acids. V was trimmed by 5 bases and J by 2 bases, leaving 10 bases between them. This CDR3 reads CASSGGATYEQYF. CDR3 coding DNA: TGTGCCAGCAGTGGTGGGGCAACCTACGAGCAGTACTTC.

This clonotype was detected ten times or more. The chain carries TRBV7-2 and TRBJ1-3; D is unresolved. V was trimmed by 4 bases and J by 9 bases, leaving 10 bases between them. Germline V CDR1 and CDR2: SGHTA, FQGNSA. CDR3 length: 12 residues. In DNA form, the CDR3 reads TGTGCCAGCAGCTCCGGGGAGAGCACCATATATTTT. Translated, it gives CASSSGESTIYF.

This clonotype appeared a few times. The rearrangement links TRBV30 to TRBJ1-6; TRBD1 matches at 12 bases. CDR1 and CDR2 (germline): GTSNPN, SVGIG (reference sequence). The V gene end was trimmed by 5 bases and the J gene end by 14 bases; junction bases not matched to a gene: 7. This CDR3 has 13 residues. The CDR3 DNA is TGTGCCTGGCAGGGGACAGGGGGCGACGCCCTCCACTTT. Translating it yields CAWQGTGGDALHF.

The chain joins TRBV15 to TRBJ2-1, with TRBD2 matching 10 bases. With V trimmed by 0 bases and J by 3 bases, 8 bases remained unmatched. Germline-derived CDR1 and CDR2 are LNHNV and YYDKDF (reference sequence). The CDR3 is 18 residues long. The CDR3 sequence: CATSRDRGSGRGYNEQFF. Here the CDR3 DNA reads TGTGCCACCAGCAGAGATCGGGGCAGCGGGAGGGGCTACAATGAGCAGTTCTTC.

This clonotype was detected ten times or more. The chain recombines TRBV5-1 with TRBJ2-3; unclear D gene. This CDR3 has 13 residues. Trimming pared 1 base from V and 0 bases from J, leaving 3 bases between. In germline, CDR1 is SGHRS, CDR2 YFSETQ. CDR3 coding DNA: TGCGCCAGCAGCTTGAGAAGCACAGATACGCAGTATTTT. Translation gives CASSLRSTDTQYF.

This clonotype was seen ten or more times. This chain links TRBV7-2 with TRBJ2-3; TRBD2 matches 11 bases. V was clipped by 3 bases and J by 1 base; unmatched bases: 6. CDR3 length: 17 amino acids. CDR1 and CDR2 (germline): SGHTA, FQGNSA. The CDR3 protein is CASSLGTSGSGTDTQYF. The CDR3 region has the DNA TGTGCCAGCAGCTTGGGAACTAGCGGGAGTGGCACAGATACGCAGTATTTT.

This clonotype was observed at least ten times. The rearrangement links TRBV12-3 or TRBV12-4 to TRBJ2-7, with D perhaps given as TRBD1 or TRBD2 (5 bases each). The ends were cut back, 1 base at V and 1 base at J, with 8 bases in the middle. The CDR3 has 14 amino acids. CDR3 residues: CASSLGEGSYEQYF. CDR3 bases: TGTGCCAGCAGTTTAGGAGAGGGGTCCTACGAGCAGTACTTC.